The source of this T cell receptor (beta chain) is a study of CD8+ T cells in alopecia areata. Study observations and caveats: Lesional scalp, especially alopecia totalis/universalis, showed higher clonality than normal scalp.

As concerns this clone: Its antigen is still unknown.

The authors extracted RNA and reverse transcribed it into cDNA as the sequencing template. Assay: immunoSEQ multiplex PCR; the TCRdb copy retains only in-frame clones and omits some. The data contain 30,000 to 45,000 clones, 45% to 55% of them singletons. Sorting of CD4+ cells into CD25+CD127- cells was performed for 4 or 5 patients. The researchers isolated CD4+ and CD8+ T cells from PBMCs by sorting. Material: CD4+ Tregs sorted from blood. The sequence came from a human donor with alopecia areata.

The CDR3 coding sequence is TGTGCCTGGGGACAGCAGGATCAGCCCCAGCATTTT. Protein: CAWGQQDQPQHF. The chain couples TRBV30 to TRBJ1-5; D might be TRBD1 (6 bases). The CDR3 is made up of 12 amino acids. Trimming stripped 5 bases from V and 5 bases from J, with 10 bases between. Looked up from germline, CDR1 is GTSNPN and CDR2 is SVGIG (reference sequence). The full variable domain, rest sourced from reference TRBV30 and TRBJ1-5, is SQTIHQWPATLVQPVGSPLSLECTVEGTSNPNLYWYRQAAGRGLQLLFYSVGIGQISSEVPQNLSASRPQDRQFILSSKKLLLSDSGFYLCAWGQQDQPQHFGDGTRLSIL.